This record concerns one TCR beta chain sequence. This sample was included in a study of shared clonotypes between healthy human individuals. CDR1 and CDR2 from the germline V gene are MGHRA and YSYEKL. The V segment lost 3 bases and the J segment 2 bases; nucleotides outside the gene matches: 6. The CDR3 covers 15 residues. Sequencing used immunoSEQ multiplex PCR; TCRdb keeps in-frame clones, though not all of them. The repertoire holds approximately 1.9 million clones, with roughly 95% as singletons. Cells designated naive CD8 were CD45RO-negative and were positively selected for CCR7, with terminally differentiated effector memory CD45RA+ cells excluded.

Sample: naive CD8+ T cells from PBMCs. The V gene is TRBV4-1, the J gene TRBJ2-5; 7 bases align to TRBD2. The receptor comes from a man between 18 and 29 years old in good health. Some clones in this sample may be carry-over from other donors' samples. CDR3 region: CASSQRWGGQETQYF. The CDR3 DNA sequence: TGCGCCAGCAGCCAGCGGTGGGGGGGGCAAGAGACCCAGTACTTC.